This T cell receptor (beta chain) was captured by sequencing in a study of CD8+CD57+ T cells in acquired aplastic anemia. Study-level information: When averaged, DNA from sorted CD4+ and CD8+ cells came to approximately 3.2 ug. Study findings and constraints: Comparison of patients with controls identified around 30 shared CD8+ CDR3 sequences.

Genomic DNA constituted the template upon which TCR beta VDJ and CDR3 profiling was performed. TCRdb ran MiXCR on the reads and lists one entry per CDR3 protein. The sample holds 180,000 or so distinct CDR3 sequences, over 40% seen once. CDR3 length: 15 residues. The trim removed 6 bases at V and 1 base at J, leaving 6 bases unmatched. An expansion of CD8+CD57+ cells by flow cytometry had been shown in patients chosen for sequencing. As a group, the patients uniformly had severe acquired aplastic anemia. Among the patients, none had received any therapy at the time of blood sampling. Regarding this clonotype: Its antigen remains unidentified.

The chain combines TRBV12-3 or TRBV12-4 with TRBJ2-3; 8 bases align to TRBD1. This TCR was recovered from a human donor with aplastic anemia. Sequencing was performed on sorted CD4+, CD8+, or CD8+CD57+ T cells (not recorded which) from PBMCs. The CDR3 sequence: CASSNPGQGTDTQYF. For the CDR3, the DNA is TGTGCCAGCAGCAATCCGGGACAGGGCACAGATACGCAGTATTTT.